A single sample gave rise to the 24 T cell receptor beta chains below, sequenced in a study of graft-versus-host responses after intestinal transplantation. Sequencing used immunoSEQ multiplex PCR; TCRdb keeps in-frame clones, though not all of them. The data contain roughly 69,000 clones, approximately 91% of them seen just once; the ten biggest clones take up 1.5% to 2%. No antigen is known for these receptors. Specimen: unstimulated CD8+ T cells sorted from spleen or lymph node cells, collected before transplant. Receptors originate from a human donor who was the organ donor for an intestinal transplant.

The V call is TRBV7-2, the J call TRBJ2-1; TRBD2 agrees at 12 bases. Per the germline V gene, CDR1 is SGHTA and CDR2 is FQGNSA. CDR3 length: 18 amino acids. V lost 4 bases, J lost 2 bases, and 9 bases stayed unmatched. CDR3 amino acids: CASSSERLAGAAYNEQFF. The CDR3 DNA follows: TGTGCCAGCAGCTCCGAGAGACTAGCGGGAGCGGCCTACAATGAGCAGTTCTTC.

The chain combines TRBV6-5 with TRBJ2-3; D gene uncertain. V dropped 2 bases and J dropped 2 bases, with 8 bases sitting between them. The CDR3 sequence is 14 residues long. The germline CDR1 and CDR2 sequences are MNHEY and SVGAGI. The CDR3 DNA reads as TGTGCCAGCAGTTACACCGGGTTCACAGATACGCAGTATTTT. As protein: CASSYTGFTDTQYF.

V gene TRBV10-3 combines with J gene TRBJ2-7; D is perhaps TRBD1 (6 bases). Trimming shortened V by 4 bases and J by 3 bases, and 16 bases separated the two germline ends. This CDR3 has 15 residues. Germline values: CDR1 ENHRY, CDR2 SYGVKD. The CDR3 nucleotides read TGTGCCATCAGTGCCAGGGACCAGGGACACTACGAGCAGTACTTC. This codes for CAISARDQGHYEQYF.

V usage is TRBV12-2 and J usage is TRBJ2-5; the D call TRBD2 from the table was never checked on the DNA. The J call may be mistaken, given a closer DNA end match to TRBJ2-7. TRBV12-2 represents a pseudogene. CDR3 length equals 16 residues. The chain's CDR3 is CASRVSRGEILYEQYF. The CDR3 bases are TGTGCAAGTCGCGTCAGTCGGGGGGAGATACTCTACGAGCAGTACTTC.

The chain couples TRBV9 to TRBJ2-3, with D tentatively TRBD1 (5 bases). Germline V lookup: CDR1 SGDLS, CDR2 YYNGEE. Trimming removed 0 bases from V and 2 bases from J, with 19 bases in between. The CDR3 loop spans 18 amino acids. CDR3 in DNA: TGTGCCAGCAGCGTAGCCCCCTTTTCGGACAAATACACAGATACGCAGTATTTT. It yields the protein CASSVAPFSDKYTDTQYF.

This rearrangement joins TRBV13 to TRBJ2-5, with 10 bases lining up with TRBD2. CDR3 size: 19 residues. CDR1 is PRHDT and CDR2 is FYEKMQ in the germline V gene (reference sequence). After removal of 2 bases from V and 4 bases from J, the junction contained 16 bases not matched to a gene. In DNA, the CDR3 is TGTGCCAGCAGCTTAAGCGAAGCTACGACGACTAGCGGGTTAGAGACCCAGTACTTC. It codes for CASSLSEATTTSGLETQYF.

This clone came up a few times. The CDR3 spells CASSLQGGYTEAFF. CDR3 coding DNA: TGTGCCAGCAGCTTACAAGGGGGTTACACTGAAGCTTTCTTT. This sequence joins TRBV11-2 and TRBJ1-1; the D gene is possibly TRBD1 (6 bases). This CDR3 is built from 14 residues. The V end lost 2 bases, the J end lost 3 bases, and 10 bases lay between the germline ends. Germline V CDR1 and CDR2: SGHAT, FQNNGV. The full variable domain, completed using reference TRBV11-2 and TRBJ1-1, is EAGVAQSPRYKIIEKRQSVAFWCNPISGHATLYWYQQILGQGPKLLIQFQNNGVVDDSQLPKDRFSAERLKGVDSTLKIQPAKLEDSAVYLCASSLQGGYTEAFFGQGTRLTVV.

This rearrangement joins TRBV11-1 to TRBJ2-7; 8 nucleotides line up with TRBD1. The CDR3 has 15 amino acids. The junction had 8 bases not matched to a gene; V was cut back by 5 bases and J by 2 bases. From germline, CDR1 is SGHAT and CDR2 FQDESV (reference sequence). The CDR3 bases are TGTGCCAGCAGCCGAATCGGACAGGGTCCCTACGAGCAGTACTTC. Its protein is CASSRIGQGPYEQYF.

CDR3 region: CASRRLGQETQYF. The CDR3 DNA is TGTGCCAGCAGGAGACTAGGACAAGAGACCCAGTACTTC. V usage is TRBV27 and J usage is TRBJ2-5, with D perhaps TRBD2 (6 bases). Trimming pared 6 bases from V and 2 bases from J, leaving 10 bases between. The CDR3 runs to 13 residues. The germline CDR1 and CDR2 sequences are MNHEY and SMNVEV (reference sequence).

The V call is TRBV2, the J call TRBJ2-3, with 9 bases lining up with TRBD2. Germline loops: CDR1 SNHLY, CDR2 FYNNEI. Unmatched junction bases numbered 11, after V lost 1 base and J lost 0 bases. The CDR3 consists of 19 residues. CDR3: CASSEVSGGSWHSTDTQYF. For the CDR3, the DNA is TGTGCCAGCAGTGAAGTTAGCGGGGGTTCATGGCATAGCACAGATACGCAGTATTTT. The full variable domain, its missing parts supplied by reference TRBV2 and TRBJ2-3, is EPEVTQTPSHQVTQMGQEVILRCVPISNHLYFYWYRQILGQKVEFLVSFYNNEISEKSEIFDDQFSVERPDGSNFTLKIRSTKLEDSAMYFCASSEVSGGSWHSTDTQYFGPGTRLTVL.

The CDR3 region is CAWSALGLELDEQFF. As DNA, the CDR3 is TGTGCCTGGAGCGCTCTGGGACTAGAGTTAGATGAGCAGTTCTTC. The rearrangement joins TRBV30 to TRBJ2-1, with 8 bases fitting TRBD2. CDR3 length: 15 amino acids. J gave up 8 bases and V 3 bases, and 12 bases lay outside the gene matches. Germline lookup yields CDR1 GTSNPN and CDR2 SVGIG (reference sequence).

Here the CDR3 DNA reads TGTGCCAGCAGACCCAAGAGGCAGGGCCACGAGCAGTACTTC. Translated, it gives CASRPKRQGHEQYF. V and J are TRBV6-6 and TRBJ2-7; tentatively, D is TRBD1 (5 bases). V was shortened by 6 bases and J by 5 bases, with 17 bases between the two germline ends. Germline V lookup: CDR1 MNHNY, CDR2 SVGAGI (reference sequence). The CDR3 spans 14 residues.

This chain joins TRBV7-9 and TRBJ2-7; 7 nucleotides line up with TRBD1. CDR3 size: 16 residues. Germline V gene lookup returns CDR1 SEHNR and CDR2 FQNEAQ (reference sequence). The trim removed 5 bases at V and 2 bases at J, leaving 12 bases unmatched. CDR3 nucleotides: TGTGCCAGCAGCCCCATGGAAGGACAGGAAGCCTACGAGCAGTACTTC. Encoded protein: CASSPMEGQEAYEQYF.

The table lists this clone with a few counts. The chain recombines TRBV4-3 with TRBJ2-7, with no clear D. CDR1 is LGHNA and CDR2 is YSLEER in the germline V gene. Between the trimmed V and J ends, which lost 0 bases and 3 bases, there was a span of 12 bases. The CDR3 runs 15 residues. The CDR3 spells CASSQEYDKFYEQYF. The CDR3 nucleotides are TGCGCCAGCAGCCAAGAGTACGACAAGTTCTACGAGCAGTACTTC.

J is TRBJ1-2 and V is TRBV6-1; a weak D match, TRBD1 (5 bases). Looked up from germline, CDR1 is MNHNS and CDR2 is SASEGT. The V gene lost 7 bases and the J gene lost 6 bases, with 21 bases spanning the gap. This CDR3 region has 15 residues. The CDR3 loop reads CASKSGTTIVHGYTF. In DNA form, the CDR3 reads TGTGCCAGCAAATCCGGGACTACTATCGTTCATGGCTACACCTTC.

The rearrangement uses TRBV9 and TRBJ2-3; 8 bases fit TRBD1. The CDR3 is 15 residues long. The V gene end was trimmed by 2 bases and the J gene end by 0 bases; junction bases not matched to a gene: 2. Germline V gives CDR1 SGDLS, CDR2 YYNGEE. The CDR3 DNA reads as TGTGCCAGCAGCGTCCAGGGGGCAAGCACAGATACGCAGTATTTT. This encodes CASSVQGASTDTQYF.

This clone was detected only once. The rearrangement uses TRBV5-1 and TRBJ2-3; D is perhaps TRBD2 (7 bases). CDR1 is SGHRS and CDR2 is YFSETQ in the germline V gene. Trimming shortened V by 0 bases and J by 1 base, and 12 bases separated the two germline ends. The CDR3 runs 16 residues. As DNA, the CDR3 is TGCGCCAGCAGCTTGGTCACGCGGGGGCGCACAGATACGCAGTATTTT. This codes for CASSLVTRGRTDTQYF.

The chain combines TRBV7-9 with TRBJ2-3, with 7 bases identical to TRBD2. The V gene end was trimmed by 4 bases and the J gene end by 3 bases; junction bases not matched to a gene: 10. There are 16 residues in the CDR3. CDR1 and CDR2 from the germline V gene are SEHNR and FQNEAQ (reference sequence). CDR3 sequence: CASSSWGGGVTDTQYF. CDR3 nucleotide sequence: TGTGCCAGCAGCTCCTGGGGTGGGGGGGTGACAGATACGCAGTATTTT.

This chain joins TRBV7-8 and TRBJ2-5, with 11 bases lining up with TRBD2. From germline, CDR1 is SGHVS and CDR2 FQNEAQ. The CDR3 runs 15 residues. Unmatched junction bases numbered 4, after V lost 4 bases and J lost 3 bases. The CDR3 sequence is CASSWLSGGEETQYF. The CDR3 nucleotides are TGTGCCAGCAGCTGGCTTAGCGGGGGGGAAGAGACCCAGTACTTC.

This clone was observed a few times. The V call is TRBV6-1, the J call TRBJ2-7; D is unclear. The germline V and J ends were trimmed by 2 bases and 0 bases, with 8 bases remaining between them. Per the germline V gene, CDR1 is MNHNS and CDR2 is SASEGT. The CDR3 loop spans 14 amino acids. The CDR3 DNA reads TGTGCCAGCAGTGAATACGCGGCCTCCTACGAGCAGTACTTC. Translated, it gives CASSEYAASYEQYF.

This clone was counted a single time. The J gene is TRBJ2-7, the V gene TRBV5-1, with 12 bases that match TRBD2. Looked up from germline, CDR1 is SGHRS and CDR2 is YFSETQ. Trimming cost V 2 bases and J 0 bases; bases outside gene matches: 12. The CDR3 covers 19 residues. CDR3 sequence (DNA): TGCGCCAGCAGCTTTGTATCTGGACTAGCGGGACCACCCTCCTACGAGCAGTACTTC. It specifies CASSFVSGLAGPPSYEQYF.

V is TRBV6-4 and J is TRBJ2-2; tentative D call: TRBD1 (5 bases). The CDR3 contains 13 residues. Trimming stripped 4 bases from V and 6 bases from J, with 9 bases between. The germline CDR1 and CDR2 sequences are MRHNA and SNTAGT. For the CDR3, the DNA is TGTGCCAGCAGTGGGGGCGCGGCCGGGGAGCTGTTTTTT. This codes for CASSGGAAGELFF.

This clone is a singleton in its sample. This chain uses TRBV28 with TRBJ1-5; 7 nucleotides match TRBD1. The CDR3 has 15 amino acids. V gave up 1 base and J gave up 3 bases; unmatched junction bases: 3. The V gene's germline CDR1 is MDHEN and CDR2 SYDVKM. The CDR3 DNA reads as TGTGCCAGCAGTTTATCGGGACAGATCAATCAGCCCCAGCATTTT. Its translation: CASSLSGQINQPQHF.

This rearrangement joins TRBV7-8 to TRBJ2-7, with TRBD2 matching over 8 bases. The germline gives CDR1 SGHVS, CDR2 FQNEAQ. With 4 bases clipped from V and 4 bases from J, the junction kept 6 bases outside the gene matches. This CDR3 spans 14 amino acids. The CDR3 nucleotides read TGTGCCAGCAGCTCTCCGGGACTAGAGTACGAGCAGTACTTC. This sequence encodes CASSSPGLEYEQYF.